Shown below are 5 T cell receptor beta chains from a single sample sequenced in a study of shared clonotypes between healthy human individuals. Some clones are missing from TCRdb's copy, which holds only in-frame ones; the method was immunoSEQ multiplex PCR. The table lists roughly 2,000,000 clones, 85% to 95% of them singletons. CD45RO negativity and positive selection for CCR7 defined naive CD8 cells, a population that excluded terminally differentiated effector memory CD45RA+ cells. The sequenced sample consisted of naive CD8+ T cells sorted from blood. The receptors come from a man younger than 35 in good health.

CDR3 region: CASSFRPGGTDTQYF. The CDR3 DNA reads TGTGCCAGCAGTTTCCGGCCAGGGGGGACAGATACGCAGTATTTT. The V call is TRBV28, the J call TRBJ2-3; perhaps TRBD1 as D (7 bases). CDR3 length equals 15 residues. The V end lost 3 bases, the J end lost 3 bases, and 13 bases lay between the germline ends. Germline CDR1 and CDR2: MDHEN and SYDVKM.

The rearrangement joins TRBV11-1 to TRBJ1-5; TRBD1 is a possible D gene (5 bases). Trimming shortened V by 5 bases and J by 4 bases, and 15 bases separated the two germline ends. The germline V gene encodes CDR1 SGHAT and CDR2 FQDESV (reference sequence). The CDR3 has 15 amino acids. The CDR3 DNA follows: TGTGCCAGCAGCCCGGATAGGGGAGGAAATCAGCCCCAGCATTTT. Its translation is CASSPDRGGNQPQHF.

The CDR3 spells CASSLTTGIRVYEQYF. CDR3 nucleotides: TGTGCCAGCAGCTTAACAACGGGAATCAGGGTCTACGAGCAGTACTTC. V usage is TRBV7-9 and J usage is TRBJ2-7; D might be TRBD1 or TRBD2, each matching 5 bases. The germline V gene has CDR1 SEHNR and CDR2 FQNEAQ (reference sequence). V lost 2 bases and J lost 3, with 17 bases in between. This CDR3 has 16 amino acids.

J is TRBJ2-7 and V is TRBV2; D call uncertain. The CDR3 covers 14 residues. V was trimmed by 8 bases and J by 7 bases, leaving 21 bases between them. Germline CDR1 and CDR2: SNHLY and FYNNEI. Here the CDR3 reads CASGAGPLLGEQYF. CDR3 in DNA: TGTGCCAGCGGAGCCGGGCCCCTGCTGGGAGAGCAGTACTTC.

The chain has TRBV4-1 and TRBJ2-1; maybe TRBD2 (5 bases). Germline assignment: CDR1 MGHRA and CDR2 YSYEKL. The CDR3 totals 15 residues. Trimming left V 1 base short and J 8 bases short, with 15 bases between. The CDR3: CASSQGHLALDEQFF. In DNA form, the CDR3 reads TGCGCCAGCAGCCAAGGCCATCTAGCACTGGATGAGCAGTTCTTC.